This T cell receptor (beta chain) comes out of a study of cytomegalovirus exposure and HLA in healthy donors. Study summary: Unique TCRs from HLA-typed donors, about 78 million of them, were held in an early data release. Of the donors genotyped, several hundred in all, 75% to 90% fell in the Caucasian-associated ancestry cluster.

A note on this clone: The antigen remains unidentified.

Per germline, CDR1 LGHNA and CDR2 YSLEER. The CDR3 totals 18 residues. Trimming stripped 0 bases from V and 0 bases from J, with 17 bases between. Findings and limits, study-wide: Among TCR sequences, most were rare, though some public TCRs appeared in many donors. Earlier analysis yielded a pattern in which most TCR beta V segments were productive about 90% or about 30% of the time.

Both 60 Vbeta primers and 13 Jbeta primers went into the PCR. Libraries were prepared by immunoSEQ multiplex PCR; TCRdb keeps only in-frame clonotypes and omits some of them. The data show about 200,000 clones, about 76% seen once. The TCR comes from a male donor in good health and CMV-seropositive. The V call is TRBV4-3, the J call TRBJ1-1; weak D call: TRBD1 (6 bases). Sample: PBMCs. CDR3 protein: CASSQDLRPGHLNTEAFF. In DNA, the CDR3 is TGCGCCAGCAGCCAAGATCTTCGCCCGGGACACCTGAACACTGAAGCTTTCTTT.